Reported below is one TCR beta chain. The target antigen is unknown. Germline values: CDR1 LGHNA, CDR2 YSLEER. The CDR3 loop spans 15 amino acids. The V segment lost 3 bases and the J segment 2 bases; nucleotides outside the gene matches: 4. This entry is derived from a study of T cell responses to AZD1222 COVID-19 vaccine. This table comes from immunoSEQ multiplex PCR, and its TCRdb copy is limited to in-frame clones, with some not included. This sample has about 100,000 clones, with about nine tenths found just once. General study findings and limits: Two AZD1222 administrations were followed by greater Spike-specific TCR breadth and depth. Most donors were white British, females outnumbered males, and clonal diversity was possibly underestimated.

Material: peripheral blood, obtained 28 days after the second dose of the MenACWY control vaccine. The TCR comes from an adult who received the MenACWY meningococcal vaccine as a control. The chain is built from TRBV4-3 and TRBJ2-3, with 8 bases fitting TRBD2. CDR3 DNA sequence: TGCGCCAGCAGCCAGCAACTAGCGGCCACAGATACGCAGTATTTT. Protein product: CASSQQLAATDTQYF.